The text below deals with one T cell receptor (beta chain). Its antigen is still unknown. The data were taken from a study of regulatory dendritic cells for organ transplantation. Repertoires were generated with immunoSEQ multiplex PCR, while TCRdb's copy carries only in-frame clones and drops some. The sample holds fewer than 25,000 clones, 85% seen once. Allogeneic regulatory or mature dendritic cells were co-cultured for 4 to 6 days with CFSE-labeled sorted T cells at 1:10. In germline, CDR1 is LGHNA, CDR2 YNFKEQ. Deletions cut 4 bases from V and 0 bases from J, with 16 bases between. The CDR3 runs to 17 residues.

The V call is TRBV4-2, the J call TRBJ2-1; D is possibly TRBD2 (5 bases). The receptor comes from a human donor in good health. Sample: naive CD4+ T cells from blood cultured with dendritic cells. Subset here: CD45RA+ naive T cells. The CDR3 loop is CASSPQLTTHSYNEQFF. The DNA for the CDR3 is TGTGCCAGCAGCCCACAATTGACTACTCACTCCTACAATGAGCAGTTCTTC.